This TCR beta chain was identified in a study of blood T cell repertoires in COVID-19. The junction had 5 bases not matched to a gene; V was cut back by 6 bases and J by 10 bases. The CDR3 covers 11 residues. Germline assignment: CDR1 MNHEY and CDR2 SVGAGI. Study processing details: Nucleated cell number was recorded as an estimate derived from reference gene primer amplification. Sequenced by immunoSEQ multiplex PCR; TCRdb stores in-frame clones only, minus some. V, J and clone size derive from that table, while D and trimming were established from the DNA sequence. In the table there are about 240,000 clones, 83% of which are singletons. Within 2 weeks before study entry, exposed participants met a COVID-19 case.

Sequenced sample: PBMCs or T cells enriched from blood (not recorded which). The rearrangement links TRBV6-5 to TRBJ1-2, with 7 bases fitting TRBD1. This sequence originates from a middle-aged woman who had been exposed to COVID-19. This CDR3 reads CASRADRDYTF. CDR3 DNA sequence: TGTGCCAGCAGGGCCGACAGGGACTACACCTTC.